The 19 T cell receptor beta chains listed next were all sequenced from one sample in a study of T cell changes during pregnancy in multiple sclerosis. Sequencing used immunoSEQ multiplex PCR; TCRdb keeps in-frame clones, though not all of them. The sample records tens of thousands of clones, more than 75% being singletons. Sample: CD8+ T cells from peripheral blood mononuclear cells, taken before pregnancy. The receptors were gathered from a female donor with multiple sclerosis, enrolled in a pregnancy study.

This chain connects TRBV7-2 to TRBJ1-5, with TRBD1 as a possible D gene (6 bases). This CDR3 is 15 amino acids long. V was pared by 6 bases and J by 4 bases, with 16 bases between. Germline CDR1 and CDR2: SGHTA and FQGNSA. CDR3: CASSPQGRRNQPQHF. The DNA of the CDR3 is TGTGCCAGCAGTCCCCAGGGGCGCCGAAATCAGCCCCAGCATTTT.

The chain combines TRBV4-1 with TRBJ1-5, with TRBD1 as a possible D gene (5 bases). The germline V and J ends were trimmed by 0 bases and 4 bases, with 10 bases remaining between them. CDR1 is MGHRA, CDR2 YSYEKL, per germline. This CDR3 is built from 15 residues. In DNA, the CDR3 is TGCGCCAGCAGCCAAGACGGCAGGGTTAATCAGCCCCAGCATTTT. It translates to CASSQDGRVNQPQHF.

This rearrangement joins TRBV28 to TRBJ2-2, with D uncertain. The germline V gene has CDR1 MDHEN and CDR2 SYDVKM. CDR3 length equals 14 residues. With 5 bases removed from V and 1 base from J, the gap between germline ends came to 8 bases. For the CDR3, the DNA is TGTGCCAGCAGTCCTCAGGAGAACACCGGGGAGCTGTTTTTT. Its protein product is CASSPQENTGELFF.

CDR3: CASSKRDSRVNEQFF. For the CDR3, the DNA is TGTGCCAGCAGCAAACGTGACTCCCGGGTCAATGAGCAGTTCTTC. The gene calls are TRBV21-1 and TRBJ2-1; TRBD2, the table's D call, lacks a check against the DNA. TRBV21-1 constitutes a pseudogene. The CDR3 totals 15 residues.

The chain employs TRBV7-6 and TRBJ2-7; 8 bases are a match to TRBD1. CDR3 length equals 16 residues. The J segment lost 0 bases and the V segment lost 4 bases, leaving 8 bases of the junction unmatched. Germline loops: CDR1 SGHVS, CDR2 FNYEAQ. This CDR3 reads CASSSTYRGSSYEQYF. DNA for the CDR3: TGTGCCAGCAGCTCGACTTACAGGGGGAGCTCCTACGAGCAGTACTTC.

This chain connects TRBV9 to TRBJ1-2; D is unclear. Germline V gene lookup returns CDR1 SGDLS and CDR2 YYNGEE. V was trimmed by 4 bases and J by 10 bases, leaving 20 bases between them. The CDR3 totals 14 residues. The CDR3 bases are TGTGCCAGCAGCCCAGAGGGTGCTATGGGTGACTACACCTTC. This sequence encodes CASSPEGAMGDYTF.

This chain uses TRBV7-2 with TRBJ2-7, with 8 bases matching TRBD2. The CDR3 has 14 residues. Germline V lookup: CDR1 SGHTA, CDR2 FQGNSA. Trimming took 4 bases from V and 3 from J; bases not matched to a gene: 5. CDR3 sequence: CASSSRLARYEQYF. CDR3 sequence (DNA): TGTGCCAGCAGCTCCCGACTAGCGCGCTACGAGCAGTACTTC.

The V gene is TRBV13, the J gene TRBJ1-5; possibly TRBD1 for D (6 bases). V was shortened by 4 bases and J by 4 bases, with 11 bases between the two germline ends. This CDR3 is 14 amino acids long. CDR1 and CDR2 from the germline V gene are PRHDT and FYEKMQ (reference sequence). CDR3 DNA sequence: TGTGCCAGCAGCTCGCAGGGGAATAATCAGCCCCAGCATTTT. This gives the protein CASSSQGNNQPQHF.

The chain uses TRBV10-1 and TRBJ1-5; 9 nucleotides agree with TRBD1. Germline lookup yields CDR1 WNHNN and CDR2 SYGVQD (reference sequence). J gave up 11 bases and V 3 bases, and 11 bases lay outside the gene matches. The CDR3 runs to 15 residues. CDR3 DNA: TGCGCCAGCAGTGACGGACAGGGGCTGGTCTCGGCCCAGCATTTT. Translated, it gives CASSDGQGLVSAQHF.

V is TRBV19 and J is TRBJ2-7; no clear D gene. The germline V gene has CDR1 LNHDA and CDR2 SQIVND (reference sequence). This CDR3 has 15 amino acids. Trimming stripped 4 bases from V and 0 bases from J, with 13 bases between. The CDR3 nucleotides are TGTGCCAGTAGTACTACCCCGCACAGCTCCTACGAGCAGTACTTC. Translation gives CASSTTPHSSYEQYF.

This chain joins TRBV9 and TRBJ2-5, with D possibly matching TRBD1 (5 bases). V lost 0 bases, J lost 0 bases, and 12 bases lay in between. This CDR3 spans 16 amino acids. Looked up from germline, CDR1 is SGDLS and CDR2 is YYNGEE. In nucleotides, the CDR3 is TGTGCCAGCAGCGTAGCAAAGGGGTCGAACCAAGAGACCCAGTACTTC. Translation: CASSVAKGSNQETQYF.

The gene calls are TRBV29-1 and TRBJ2-7, with a tentative D call TRBD2 (5 bases). Germline loops: CDR1 SQVTM, CDR2 ANQGSEA. The V end lost 4 bases, the J end lost 6 bases, and 16 bases lay between the germline ends. This CDR3 is built from 13 residues. The CDR3 loop reads CSVASGGGGEQYF. Written as DNA, the CDR3 is TGCAGCGTTGCTTCCGGCGGAGGTGGCGAGCAGTACTTC.

The gene calls are TRBV28 and TRBJ1-3; 8 nucleotides match TRBD1. Trimming at V came to 4 bases and at J to 2 bases, leaving 4 bases not matched to a gene. There are 15 residues in the CDR3. Germline CDR1 and CDR2: MDHEN and SYDVKM. CDR3 region: CASSSDRATGNTIYF. The CDR3 nucleotides read TGTGCCAGCAGTTCGGACAGGGCGACTGGAAACACCATATATTTT.

This clone was seen a few times. The chain has TRBV30 and TRBJ1-1; 7 positions agree with TRBD1. Unmatched junction bases numbered 7, after V lost 5 bases and J lost 7 bases. CDR3 length equals 12 residues. Germline CDR1 GTSNPN, CDR2 SVGIG (reference sequence). The CDR3 nucleotides are TGTGCCTGGGGGATAGGGGGCGGTGAAGCTTTCTTT. This sequence encodes CAWGIGGGEAFF.

In this sample, this clone turned up a few times. The chain joins TRBV29-1 to TRBJ2-2, with a possible D match to TRBD1 (6 bases). V lost 5 bases to trimming and J lost 5 bases, with 15 bases between them. This CDR3 is built from 14 residues. Germline-derived CDR1 and CDR2 are SQVTM and ANQGSEA. CDR3 sequence reads: CSVNEQGGTGELFF. The CDR3 nucleotides are TGCAGCGTTAATGAACAGGGTGGAACCGGGGAGCTGTTTTTT.

The chain has TRBV27 and TRBJ1-1, with 7 bases that match TRBD1. Unmatched junction bases numbered 7, after V lost 5 bases and J lost 7 bases. Germline V gives CDR1 MNHEY, CDR2 SMNVEV (reference sequence). The CDR3 is made up of 13 amino acids. The CDR3 sequence: CASSHKRQGEAFF. The CDR3 nucleotides read TGTGCCAGCAGTCACAAAAGACAGGGTGAAGCTTTCTTT.

The rearrangement uses TRBV13 and TRBJ1-2, with 7 bases lining up with TRBD1. This CDR3 spans 15 amino acids. The V and J ends lost 5 bases and 2 bases, in that order; junction bases with no gene match: 8. The germline V gene has CDR1 PRHDT and CDR2 FYEKMQ (reference sequence). The CDR3 nucleotides read TGTGCCAGCAGCGCCCCGGGACAGTTAAACTATGGCTACACCTTC. Translated: CASSAPGQLNYGYTF.

The V call is TRBV15, the J call TRBJ2-3; the D is unclear. Looked up from germline, CDR1 is LNHNV and CDR2 is YYDKDF (reference sequence). The germline V and J ends were trimmed by 0 bases and 1 base, with 14 bases remaining between them. The CDR3 consists of 17 residues. CDR3 protein: CATSRDWLVRGTDTQYF. CDR3 bases: TGTGCCACCAGCAGAGATTGGCTAGTTCGGGGCACAGATACGCAGTATTTT.

J is TRBJ1-5 and V is TRBV5-6; D not certain. CDR1 is SGHDT, CDR2 YYEEEE, per germline. The germline V and J ends were trimmed by 1 base and 2 bases, with 10 bases remaining between them. The CDR3 sequence is 15 residues long. The DNA of the CDR3 is TGTGCCAGCAGCTTGCTCACTAGTGGCAATCAGCCCCAGCATTTT. Its translation: CASSLLTSGNQPQHF.